This entry concerns a single T cell receptor beta chain. The sample comes from a study of shared clonotypes between healthy human individuals. The repertoire was sequenced with immunoSEQ multiplex PCR; TCRdb's copy has only in-frame clones and lacks some. The table records a few hundred thousand clones, more than 95% of them present only once. The specimen was naive CD4+ T cells sorted from blood. Sample subset: CD45RA+ positively selected. The clonotype was recovered from a woman aged 30 to 39 in good health.

CDR3 amino acids: CASSLLWTNEAFF. The CDR3 nucleotides read TGTGCCAGCAGTTTATTGTGGACCAATGAAGCTTTCTTT. This chain uses TRBV27 with TRBJ1-1; D unresolved. The CDR3 totals 13 residues. Germline V gene sequence: CDR1 MNHEY, CDR2 SMNVEV (reference sequence). The ends were cut back, 1 base at V and 7 bases at J, with 10 bases in the middle.